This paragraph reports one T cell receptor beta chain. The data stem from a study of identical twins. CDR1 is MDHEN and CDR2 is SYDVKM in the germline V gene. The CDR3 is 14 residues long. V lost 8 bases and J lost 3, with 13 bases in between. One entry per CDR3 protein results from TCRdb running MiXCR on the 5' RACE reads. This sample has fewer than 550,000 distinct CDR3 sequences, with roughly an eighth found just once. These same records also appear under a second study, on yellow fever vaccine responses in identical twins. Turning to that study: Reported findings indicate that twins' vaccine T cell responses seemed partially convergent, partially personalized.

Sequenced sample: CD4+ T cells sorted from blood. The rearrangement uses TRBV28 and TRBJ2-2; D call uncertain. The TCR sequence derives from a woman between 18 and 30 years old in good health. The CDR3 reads CASGSGQHTGELFF. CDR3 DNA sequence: TGTGCCAGCGGCTCCGGTCAGCACACCGGGGAGCTGTTTTTT.